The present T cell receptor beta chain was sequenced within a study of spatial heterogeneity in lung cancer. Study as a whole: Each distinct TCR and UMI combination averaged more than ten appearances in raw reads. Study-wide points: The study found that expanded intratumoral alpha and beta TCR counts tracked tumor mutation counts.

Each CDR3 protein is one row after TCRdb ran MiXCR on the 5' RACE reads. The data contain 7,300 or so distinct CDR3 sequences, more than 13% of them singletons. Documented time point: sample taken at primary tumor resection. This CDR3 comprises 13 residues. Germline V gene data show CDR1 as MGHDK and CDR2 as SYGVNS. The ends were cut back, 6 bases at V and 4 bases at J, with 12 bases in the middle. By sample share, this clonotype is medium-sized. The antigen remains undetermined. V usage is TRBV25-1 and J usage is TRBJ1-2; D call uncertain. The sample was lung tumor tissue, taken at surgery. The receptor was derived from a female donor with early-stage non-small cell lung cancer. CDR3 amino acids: CASRPRFFYGYTF. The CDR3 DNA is TGTGCCAGCAGACCCCGGTTCTTCTATGGCTACACCTTC.